The 2 T cell receptor beta chains listed next were all sequenced from one sample in a study of beta chain features in type 1 diabetes. Study outcomes and limitations: The study found moderately but significantly shorter TCRB CDR3s in all four CD4+ subsets of Type 1 diabetes patients.

Their target antigens are unknown. The whole isolated RNA underwent reverse transcription, so sequencing captured expressed TCRB transcripts. Method: immunoSEQ multiplex PCR; TCRdb's copy keeps in-frame clones and lacks some. The table has about 700,000 clones, 13% seen once. Material for sequencing was naive CD4+ T cells from blood. These receptors all come from a man in his late teens or twenties with type 1 diabetes.

The chain has TRBV25-1 and TRBJ2-3, with TRBD2 identical over 9 bases. The junction had 8 bases not matched to a gene; V was cut back by 6 bases and J by 4 bases. The CDR3 is made up of 15 amino acids. Germline V lookup: CDR1 MGHDK, CDR2 SYGVNS. For the CDR3, the DNA is TGTGCCAGCAGCGGCGGTAGCGGGGGATCAGATACGCAGTATTTT. The encoded protein is CASSGGSGGSDTQYF. The whole variable domain, remainder taken from reference TRBV25-1 and TRBJ2-3, is EADIYQTPRYLVIGTGKKITLECSQTMGHDKMYWYQQDPGMELHLIHYSYGVNSTEKGDLSSESTVSRIRTEHFPLTLESARPSHTSQYLCASSGGSGGSDTQYFGPGTRLTVL.

This chain uses TRBV13 with TRBJ2-3; weak D call: TRBD1 (5 bases). This CDR3 spans 15 amino acids. Trimming stripped 4 bases from V and 4 bases from J, with 15 bases between. The V gene's germline CDR1 is PRHDT and CDR2 FYEKMQ (reference sequence). The CDR3 nucleotides are TGTGCCAGCAGCTCACCCAGGGAACGGTCAGATACGCAGTATTTT. Residues: CASSSPRERSDTQYF.